This T cell receptor (beta chain) was sequenced for a study of T-cell memory formation after mild COVID-19. Study-level findings and limits: Day 15 to 85 contracting clones showed balanced CD4/CD8; day 15 to 37 expanders favored CD4+.

TCRdb re-called the 5' RACE reads with MiXCR, one entry per CDR3 protein. The data contain about 470,000 distinct CDR3 sequences, around 27% of them seen just once; the ten biggest clones take up approximately 13%. This clonotype was seen a handful of times. The antigen is undetermined. Sequenced sample: PBMCs or a T cell subset sorted from them (not recorded which). The receptor comes from an adult woman who had mild COVID-19 (a few samples of this study predate the infection). Cell type and time point are not known.

CDR3 region: CASSPSSGKYNEQFF. CDR3 bases: TGTGCCAGCAGCCCTAGTAGCGGGAAATACAATGAGCAGTTCTTC. The chain links TRBV11-3 to TRBJ2-1; 8 bases agree with TRBD2. Per germline, CDR1 SGHNT and CDR2 YENEEA. This CDR3 comprises 15 residues. Trimming removed 5 bases from V and 4 bases from J; junction bases left unmatched: 7.